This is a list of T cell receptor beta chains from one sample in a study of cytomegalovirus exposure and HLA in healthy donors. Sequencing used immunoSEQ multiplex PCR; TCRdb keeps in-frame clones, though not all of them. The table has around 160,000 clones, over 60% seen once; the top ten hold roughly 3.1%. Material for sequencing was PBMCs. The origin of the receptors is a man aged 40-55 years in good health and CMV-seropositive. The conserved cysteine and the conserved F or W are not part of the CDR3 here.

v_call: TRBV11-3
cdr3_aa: ASSSRLAEQF

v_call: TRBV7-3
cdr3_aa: ASSLNGRGLGGELF

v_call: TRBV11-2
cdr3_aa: ASSHDRGFETQY

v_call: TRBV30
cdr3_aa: AWEDRGLQETQY

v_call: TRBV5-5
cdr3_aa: ASSLGLAGGYNEQF

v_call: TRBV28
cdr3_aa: ASSTVGDRGPYSQPQH

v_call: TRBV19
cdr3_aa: ASSKPGGGLETQY

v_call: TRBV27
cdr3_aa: ASKSGGTAGWMGAYNEQF

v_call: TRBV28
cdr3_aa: ASRGRRGAF

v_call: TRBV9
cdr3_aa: ASSVSSGYGYT

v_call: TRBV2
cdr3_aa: ASIKEGARGELF

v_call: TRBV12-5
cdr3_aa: ASGLDRGYGYT

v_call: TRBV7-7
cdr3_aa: ASSLEGGTRGYNEQF

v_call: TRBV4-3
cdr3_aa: ASSLQFSYGQY

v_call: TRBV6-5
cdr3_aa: ASSSPGFNQPQH

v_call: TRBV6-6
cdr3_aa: ASSLGLAENYEQY

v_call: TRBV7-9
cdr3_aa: ASSLTGTAYQETQY

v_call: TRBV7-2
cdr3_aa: ASSFSPRGGQETQY

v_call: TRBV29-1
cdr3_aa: SVEVPVGVNYGYT

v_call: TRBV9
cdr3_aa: ASSVVEDPNTEAF

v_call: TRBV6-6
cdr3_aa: ASLPGGPLKGELF

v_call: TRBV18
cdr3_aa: ASSPTTQSTREQY

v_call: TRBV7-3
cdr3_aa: SSSQNGQGAYNEQF

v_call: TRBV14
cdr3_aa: ASSHTSGGYNEQF

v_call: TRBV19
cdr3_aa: ASQTFLKQGITGELF

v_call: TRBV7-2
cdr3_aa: ASSLRTGANQPQH

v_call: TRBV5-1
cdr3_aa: ASSLTSPSTDTQY

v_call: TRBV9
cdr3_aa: ASSVETSGRYEQY

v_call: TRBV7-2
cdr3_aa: ASTSEWAMAGTDTQY

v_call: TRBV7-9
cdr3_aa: ASSYQGNEQF

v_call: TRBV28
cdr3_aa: ASSPGQGDQPQH

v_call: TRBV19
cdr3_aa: ASMMVAGGIEQF

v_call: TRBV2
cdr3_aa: ASSPGQTRNQPQH

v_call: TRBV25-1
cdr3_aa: ASSEFGTLQETQY

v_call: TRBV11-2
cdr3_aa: ASSFVQEGTEAF

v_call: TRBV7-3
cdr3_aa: ASSVTSGRFNEQF

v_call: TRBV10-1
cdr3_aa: ASSETSGTENTEAF

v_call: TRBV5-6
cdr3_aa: ASSQGSGAQY

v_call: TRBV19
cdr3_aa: ASSVRDTGNTIY

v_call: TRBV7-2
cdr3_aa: ASSLRLAGTDTQY